What follows are 23 T cell receptor beta chains derived from one specimen sequenced in a study of T-cell memory formation after mild COVID-19. TCRdb reprocessed the 5' RACE reads via MiXCR and lists one record per CDR3 protein. In the table there are approximately 580,000 distinct CDR3 sequences, just over 20% of which are singletons. Material for sequencing was PBMCs or a T cell subset sorted from them (not recorded which). All receptors come from an adult woman who had mild COVID-19 (a few samples of this study predate the infection). Cell type and time point are not known.

This clonotype occurred a few times. This chain uses TRBV20-1 with TRBJ2-7; 8 bases are shared with TRBD1. CDR1 is DFQATT and CDR2 is SNEGSKA in the germline V gene (reference sequence). The CDR3 is 13 residues long. After removal of 4 bases from V and 2 bases from J, the junction contained 4 bases not matched to a gene. This chain's CDR3 is CSAMQDRAYEQYF. The CDR3 DNA reads TGCAGTGCTATGCAGGACAGGGCCTACGAGCAGTACTTC.

This chain links TRBV9 with TRBJ2-3; TRBD2 is a possible D gene (6 bases). The CDR3 is 15 residues long. With 4 bases removed from V and 2 bases from J, the gap between germline ends came to 14 bases. The germline V gene encodes CDR1 SGDLS and CDR2 YYNGEE. In DNA, the CDR3 is TGTGCCAGCAGCCCCCGGGGGTTCTCCACAGATACGCAGTATTTT. It codes for CASSPRGFSTDTQYF.

The chain is built from TRBV4-2 and TRBJ2-1, with unresolved D. Between the trimmed V and J ends, which lost 0 bases and 0 bases, there was a span of 6 bases. The germline gives CDR1 LGHNA, CDR2 YNFKEQ. This CDR3 is 15 amino acids long. In nucleotides, the CDR3 is TGTGCCAGCAGCCAAGAGAGTAGCTCCTACAATGAGCAGTTCTTC. The encoded protein is CASSQESSSYNEQFF.

This clonotype was observed a handful of times. This rearrangement joins TRBV7-8 to TRBJ2-5, with 11 positions matching TRBD2. The V gene end was trimmed by 2 bases and the J gene end by 4 bases; junction bases not matched to a gene: 9. The CDR3 length is 17 residues. CDR1 is SGHVS and CDR2 is FQNEAQ in the germline V gene. In DNA, the CDR3 is TGTGCCAGCAGCTTAAAGGCGACTAGCGGGAACTTAGAGACCCAGTACTTC. This translates into CASSLKATSGNLETQYF.

CDR3 residues: CASSPGGGRNTIYF. The DNA of the CDR3 is TGTGCCAGCTCACCAGGAGGGGGAAGAAACACCATATATTTT. The genes are TRBV18 and TRBJ1-3, with D perhaps matching TRBD1 (6 bases). V lost 2 bases to trimming and J lost 5 bases, with 10 bases between them. The CDR3 consists of 14 residues. The germline gives CDR1 KGHSH, CDR2 LQKENI.

There are a few counts of this clonotype. Here the CDR3 reads CATSGGANTEAFF. CDR3 sequence (DNA): TGTGCCACCAGTGGGGGGGCGAACACTGAAGCTTTCTTT. The rearrangement joins TRBV24-1 to TRBJ1-1, with D tentatively TRBD1 (6 bases). Trimming took off 5 bases at V and 1 base at J, with 7 bases between the two ends. The germline V gene encodes CDR1 KGHDR and CDR2 SFDVKD. The CDR3 spans 13 residues.

CDR3 in DNA: TGTGCCAGCACCCTAGGGGGGGCGGATCAGCCCCAGCATTTT. Residues: CASTLGGADQPQHF. The chain joins TRBV7-9 to TRBJ1-5; TRBD1 might be the D (6 bases). Germline-derived CDR1 and CDR2 are SEHNR and FQNEAQ (reference sequence). V lost 7 bases to trimming and J lost 5 bases, with 15 bases between them. CDR3 length: 14 residues.

The chain links TRBV9 to TRBJ2-7; D might be TRBD1 (6 bases). Germline lookup yields CDR1 SGDLS and CDR2 YYNGEE. The V end lost 3 bases, the J end lost 2 bases, and 18 bases lay between the germline ends. The CDR3 has 16 residues. CDR3 loop: CASSDNRDISTYEQYF. CDR3 in DNA: TGTGCCAGCAGCGATAACCGGGACATAAGTACCTACGAGCAGTACTTC.

The V call is TRBV5-1, the J call TRBJ2-1; 13 positions match TRBD2. Trimming cost V 1 base and J 13 bases; bases outside gene matches: 5. Germline V gene sequence: CDR1 SGHRS, CDR2 YFSETQ. This CDR3 contains 14 residues. CDR3: CASSLTSGGGQQFF. CDR3 DNA sequence: TGCGCCAGCAGCTTGACTAGCGGGGGGGGACAACAGTTCTTC.

There are a few counts of this clonotype. V gene TRBV4-2 combines with J gene TRBJ1-4; 9 nucleotides match TRBD1. The germline V gene encodes CDR1 LGHNA and CDR2 YNFKEQ. CDR3 length: 18 amino acids. With V trimmed by 8 bases and J by 4 bases, 17 bases remained unmatched. The CDR3 DNA sequence: TGTGCCAGCGGACTACTTCCCGGGACAGGGTCGAGTAATGAAAAACTGTTTTTT. Residues: CASGLLPGTGSSNEKLFF.

This clonotype came up a few times. The V gene is TRBV21-1, the J gene TRBJ2-1; the listed D gene, TRBD1, was not tested against the DNA. TRBV21-1 is designated a pseudogene. This CDR3 is 17 amino acids long. In nucleotides, the CDR3 is TGTGCCAGCAGCAAACAAACAGGGGGTTTCCCCTACAATGAGCAGTTCTTC. This translates into CASSKQTGGFPYNEQFF.

This clonotype has a count of ten or more. The chain carries TRBV12-3 or TRBV12-4 and TRBJ2-3, with D perhaps being TRBD1 or TRBD2 (5 bases each). Trimming took 5 bases from V and 2 from J, leaving 11 bases between them. The CDR3 runs to 14 residues. CDR3 nucleotides: TGTGCCAGCAGTCTCGGGGACGTCACAGATACGCAGTATTTT. It is translated as CASSLGDVTDTQYF.

This clonotype was seen many times. The CDR3 protein is CASSLGRGTGELFF. DNA for the CDR3: TGCGCCAGCAGCTTGGGGCGAGGGACCGGGGAGCTGTTTTTT. The J gene is TRBJ2-2, the V gene TRBV5-1; D possibly corresponds to TRBD2 (5 bases). The germline gives CDR1 SGHRS, CDR2 YFSETQ. V was clipped by 0 bases and J by 5 bases, with 8 bases between them. The CDR3 length is 14 residues.

There are a few counts of this clonotype. The rearrangement links TRBV5-5 to TRBJ2-5; 13 bases align to TRBD2. Germline loops: CDR1 SGHKS, CDR2 YYEKEE (reference sequence). The CDR3 is 15 amino acids. J lost 2 bases, V lost 5 bases, and 3 bases had no gene match. In nucleotides, the CDR3 is TGTGCCAGCAGGGGACTAGCGGGGCTACAAGAGACCCAGTACTTC. Encoded protein: CASRGLAGLQETQYF.

CDR3 DNA: TGTGCCACCAGTGAACCCCCGACTAGCGGGAAGTCAGATACGCAGTATTTT. Residues: CATSEPPTSGKSDTQYF. The chain employs TRBV24-1 and TRBJ2-3; 11 bases are shared with TRBD2. V dropped 4 bases and J dropped 4; count of bases not matched to a gene: 9. The germline V gene encodes CDR1 KGHDR and CDR2 SFDVKD. The CDR3 extends over 17 amino acids.

This clonotype was counted between two and nine times. CDR3 DNA: TGTGCCAGCAGTTACTCAGGGGACAGGGACGTCTATGGCTACACCTTC. Amino acids: CASSYSGDRDVYGYTF. This sequence joins TRBV6-5 and TRBJ1-2; 9 bases match TRBD1. The germline gives CDR1 MNHEY, CDR2 SVGAGI. The CDR3 contains 16 residues. J lost 4 bases, V lost 0 bases, and 6 bases had no gene match.

This rearrangement joins TRBV29-1 to TRBJ2-1, with no clear D. The germline CDR1 and CDR2 sequences are SQVTM and ANQGSEA. The V end lost 4 bases, the J end lost 7 bases, and 8 bases lay between the germline ends. This CDR3 is 11 amino acids long. CDR3 amino acids: CSVAEENEQFF. The CDR3 DNA sequence: TGCAGCGTTGCAGAAGAGAATGAGCAGTTCTTC.

This clonotype has only a few counts. The chain recombines TRBV7-9 with TRBJ2-1, with D hard to call. Germline CDR1 reads SEHNR; CDR2 reads FQNEAQ (reference sequence). The V and J ends lost 2 bases and 9 bases respectively, with 14 bases between them. The CDR3 is made up of 14 amino acids. CDR3 residues: CASSLRLMGGEQFF. CDR3 nucleotide sequence: TGTGCCAGCAGCTTACGGCTGATGGGTGGTGAGCAGTTCTTC. The whole variable domain, remainder taken from reference TRBV7-9 and TRBJ2-1, is DTGVSQNPRHKITKRGQNVTFRCDPISEHNRLYWYRQTLGQGPEFLTYFQNEAQLEKSRLLSDRFSAERPKGSFSTLEIQRTEQGDSAMYLCASSLRLMGGEQFFGPGTRLTVL.

This clonotype was seen only a few times. V is TRBV29-1 and J is TRBJ2-2; 10 nucleotides align to TRBD1. In germline, CDR1 is SQVTM, CDR2 ANQGSEA. Trimming cost V 4 bases and J 5 bases; bases outside gene matches: 10. CDR3 length: 16 residues. The DNA of the CDR3 is TGCAGCGTTGGGGATAGCGGACAGGGGGTGACCGGGGAGCTGTTTTTT. Protein sequence: CSVGDSGQGVTGELFF.

This clonotype was counted between two and nine times. The chain has TRBV12-3 or TRBV12-4 and TRBJ2-4; D possibly corresponds to TRBD1 (6 bases). Trimming shortened V by 7 bases and J by 9 bases, and 19 bases separated the two germline ends. CDR3 length: 14 residues. The CDR3 loop reads CASTPGQPLVIQYF. In DNA, the CDR3 is TGTGCCAGCACCCCTGGACAGCCTTTAGTCATTCAGTACTTC.

Details on this clonotype: The germline gene is not matched at one end of the junction; a read error may be the cause. The chain links TRBV7-9 to TRBJ1-3; D ambiguous. Germline CDR1 SEHNR, CDR2 FQNEAQ (reference sequence). The CDR3 is 17 residues long. As DNA, the CDR3 is TGTGCCAGCAGCTTAGGGTCAGCCTCGATTGTGGGAAGCACCATATATTTT. Encoded protein: CASSLGSASIVGSTIYF. The entire variable domain, with the rest obtained from reference TRBV7-9 and TRBJ1-3, is as follows: DTGVSQNPRHKITKRGQNVTFRCDPISEHNRLYWYRQTLGQGPEFLTYFQNEAQLEKSRLLSDRFSAERPKGSFSTLEIQRTEQGDSAMYLCASSLGSASIVGSTIYFGEGSWLTVV.

This clonotype was recorded a few times. The junction differs from germline at one of its ends, possibly a read error. CDR3 sequence reads: CASSSAGAGELFF. CDR3 DNA sequence: TGTGCTAGCAGCTCTGCTGGGGCCGGGGAGCTGTTTTTT. This chain connects TRBV7-7 to TRBJ2-2, with D uncertain. CDR1 is SSHAT and CDR2 is FNYEAQ in the germline V gene (reference sequence). This CDR3 region has 13 residues. The entire variable domain, with the rest obtained from reference TRBV7-7 and TRBJ2-2, is as follows: GAGVSQSPRYKVTKRGQDVTLRCDPISSHATLYWYQQALGQGPEFLTYFNYEAQPDKSGLPSDRFSAERPEGSISTLTIQRTEQRDSAMYRCASSSAGAGELFFGEGSRLTVL.

Many counts were recorded for this clonotype. The genes are TRBV4-3 and TRBJ1-2; D gene uncertain. Trimming took off 4 bases at V and 5 bases at J, with 17 bases between the two ends. The CDR3 extends over 15 amino acids. CDR1 is LGHNA, CDR2 YSLEER, per germline. The CDR3 loop is CASSPSGAFYYGYTF. The CDR3 DNA is TGCGCCAGCAGCCCAAGCGGCGCGTTTTATTATGGCTACACCTTC.